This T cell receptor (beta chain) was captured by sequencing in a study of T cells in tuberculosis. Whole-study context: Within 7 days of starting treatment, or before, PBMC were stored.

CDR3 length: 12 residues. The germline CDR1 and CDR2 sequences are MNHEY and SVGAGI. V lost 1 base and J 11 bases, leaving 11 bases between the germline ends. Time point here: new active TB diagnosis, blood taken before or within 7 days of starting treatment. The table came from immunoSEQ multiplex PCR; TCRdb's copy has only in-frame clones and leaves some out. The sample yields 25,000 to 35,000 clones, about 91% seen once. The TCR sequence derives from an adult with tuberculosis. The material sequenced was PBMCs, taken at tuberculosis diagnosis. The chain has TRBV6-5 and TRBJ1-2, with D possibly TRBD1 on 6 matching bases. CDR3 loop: CASSYYGQNYTF. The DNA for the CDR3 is TGTGCCAGCAGTTACTACGGACAGAATTACACCTTC.